Below are 19 T cell receptor beta chains sequenced from a single sample in a study of cytomegalovirus exposure and HLA in healthy donors (dated 2017 in TCRdb). Libraries were constructed by the immunoSEQ multiplex PCR assay. TCRdb retrieved this table from immuneACCESS and kept in-frame rearrangements only. Not all clones are present; in checked studies, unresolved V genes account for under half, and no reason is known for the remainder. In this sample the table shows approximately 160,000 clones, around 96% of which occur a single time. The top ten hold approximately 0.97% of the sample. Sequencing was done on a sample of PBMCs. These receptors all stem from a woman aged 18 to 35 in good health and CMV-seronegative.

This clone has a single count. The chain joins TRBV19 to TRBJ1-2; D gene ambiguous. In germline, CDR1 is LNHDA, CDR2 SQIVND (reference sequence). V was cut by 8 bases and J by 0 bases, with 13 bases left in between. The CDR3 is 14 residues long. The CDR3 is CASEPRSSNYGYTF. CDR3 bases: TGTGCCAGTGAACCACGGAGTTCTAACTATGGCTACACCTTC.

The V call is TRBV5-4, the J call TRBJ2-3, with D possibly matching TRBD1 (6 bases). CDR1 is SGHNT and CDR2 is YYREEE in the germline V gene (reference sequence). The CDR3 covers 16 residues. V lost 4 bases and J lost 2, with 17 bases in between. In DNA form, the CDR3 reads TGTGCCAGCAGCCCAGGGGACGGTAGCCACACAGATACGCAGTATTTT. The encoded protein is CASSPGDGSHTDTQYF.

The chain links TRBV5-4 to TRBJ2-2; a weak D match, TRBD1 (5 bases). The CDR3 covers 15 residues. Trimming took off 0 bases at V and 8 bases at J, with 14 bases between the two ends. CDR1 is SGHNT and CDR2 is YYREEE in the germline V gene (reference sequence). CDR3 amino acids: CASSLDRLSTGELFF. DNA of the CDR3: TGTGCCAGCAGCTTGGACAGGCTCAGTACTGGGGAGCTGTTTTTT.

This clone has only one observation. The V and J genes are TRBV19 and TRBJ2-5; D unresolved. Germline loops: CDR1 LNHDA, CDR2 SQIVND (reference sequence). Trimming stripped 1 base from V and 2 bases from J, with 5 bases between. This CDR3 region has 13 residues. CDR3 amino acids: CASSIAAQETQYF. The CDR3 bases are TGTGCCAGTAGTATAGCTGCGCAAGAGACCCAGTACTTC.

The chain has TRBV4-2 and TRBJ2-1; tentatively, D is TRBD2 (7 bases). In germline, CDR1 is LGHNA, CDR2 YNFKEQ. V shed 1 base and J shed 8 bases, with 12 bases lying between them. The CDR3 has 14 amino acids. The CDR3 reads CASSQGGGGDEQFF. CDR3 sequence (DNA): TGTGCCAGCAGCCAAGGGGGGGGCGGGGATGAGCAGTTCTTC.

The rearrangement links TRBV19 to TRBJ1-1; maybe TRBD1 (6 bases). The V and J ends lost 9 bases and 3 bases respectively, with 17 bases between them. There are 14 residues in the CDR3. Per the germline V gene, CDR1 is LNHDA and CDR2 is SQIVND (reference sequence). The CDR3 region is CASKSRDTYTEAFF. CDR3 DNA: TGTGCCAGCAAATCCCGGGACACGTACACTGAAGCTTTCTTT.

This chain uses TRBV19 with TRBJ2-5, with 10 nucleotides matching TRBD2. CDR3 length: 14 amino acids. Looked up from germline, CDR1 is LNHDA and CDR2 is SQIVND (reference sequence). Unmatched junction bases numbered 4, after V lost 4 bases and J lost 5 bases. CDR3 sequence: CASSKAGGPETQYF. The CDR3 DNA follows: TGTGCCAGTAGTAAAGCGGGGGGGCCGGAGACCCAGTACTTC.

The V gene is TRBV5-1, the J gene TRBJ2-1, with D maybe TRBD1 (6 bases). The CDR3 extends over 16 amino acids. The ends were cut back, 1 base at V and 0 bases at J, with 11 bases in the middle. Germline V gives CDR1 SGHRS, CDR2 YFSETQ. The CDR3 here is CASSLLGHISYNEQFF. CDR3 DNA sequence: TGCGCCAGCAGCTTGTTGGGACACATCTCCTACAATGAGCAGTTCTTC.

The chain carries TRBV27 and TRBJ1-6, with 9 bases aligning to TRBD1. CDR1 MNHEY and CDR2 SMNVEV come from the germline V gene (reference sequence). This CDR3 region has 15 residues. V was clipped by 6 bases and J by 7 bases; unmatched bases: 7. CDR3 bases: TGTGCCAGCAGAAGACAGGGGGTTTTAAATTCACCCCTCCACTTT. Its protein is CASRRQGVLNSPLHF.

The chain couples TRBV9 to TRBJ1-6; TRBD1 matches 9 bases. Germline CDR1 SGDLS, CDR2 YYNGEE. The trim removed 3 bases at V and 11 bases at J, leaving 6 bases unmatched. CDR3 length: 14 amino acids. CDR3 residues: CASSEGTGSAPLHF. The CDR3 DNA follows: TGTGCCAGCAGCGAGGGGACAGGGTCAGCACCCCTCCACTTT.

The chain's CDR3 is CASSLWIRGGAANGYTF. The DNA of the CDR3 is TGCGCCAGCAGCTTGTGGATTCGGGGGGGGGCCGCAAATGGCTACACCTTC. V and J are TRBV5-1 and TRBJ1-2; possibly TRBD1 for D (6 bases). The CDR3 loop spans 17 amino acids. CDR1 SGHRS and CDR2 YFSETQ come from the germline V gene. V was clipped by 1 base and J by 6 bases, with 22 bases between them.

The CDR3 loop reads CASSSGTGIGNTIYF. The DNA for the CDR3 is TGCGCCAGCAGCTCCGGGACAGGGATTGGAAACACCATATATTTT. This sequence joins TRBV5-1 and TRBJ1-3, with 9 bases lining up with TRBD1. The CDR3 sequence is 15 residues long. Germline values: CDR1 SGHRS, CDR2 YFSETQ. V gave up 3 bases and J gave up 3 bases; unmatched junction bases: 4.

This clone has just one count. This sequence joins TRBV19 and TRBJ2-2; D is possibly TRBD1 (6 bases). Germline CDR1 and CDR2: LNHDA and SQIVND (reference sequence). The V end lost 8 bases, the J end lost 2 bases, and 12 bases lay between the germline ends. CDR3 length equals 14 residues. CDR3 bases: TGTGCCAGTCGGACAGTTTTTAACACCGGGGAGCTGTTTTTT. It translates to CASRTVFNTGELFF.

This chain links TRBV29-1 with TRBJ2-1; 8 bases agree with TRBD2. This CDR3 region has 14 residues. Trimming cost V 4 bases and J 2 bases; bases outside gene matches: 4. Germline CDR1 is SQVTM and CDR2 is ANQGSEA. The CDR3 DNA follows: TGCAGCGTTGCCCGGGGGGGGCCCTACAATGAGCAGTTCTTC. It translates to CSVARGGPYNEQFF.

The chain has TRBV7-9 and TRBJ1-2; a possible D gene is TRBD1 (5 bases). The CDR3 contains 13 residues. V was shortened by 1 base and J by 7 bases, with 10 bases between the two germline ends. Germline CDR1 and CDR2: SEHNR and FQNEAQ (reference sequence). DNA of the CDR3: TGTGCCAGCAGCTTAGACGGGGGAGGTGGCTACACCTTC. Encoded protein: CASSLDGGGGYTF.

V gene TRBV5-1 combines with J gene TRBJ2-7; TRBD1 might be the D (5 bases). Germline V gene sequence: CDR1 SGHRS, CDR2 YFSETQ. Trimming shortened V by 1 base and J by 2 bases, and 13 bases separated the two germline ends. CDR3 length equals 15 residues. The CDR3 region is CASSLSPGLTYEQYF. For the CDR3, the DNA is TGCGCCAGCAGCTTGAGTCCAGGGCTCACCTACGAGCAGTACTTC. The whole variable domain, remainder taken from reference TRBV5-1 and TRBJ2-7, is KAGVTQTPRYLIKTRGQQVTLSCSPISGHRSVSWYQQTPGQGLQFLFEYFSETQRNKGNFPGRFSGRQFSNSRSEMNVSTLELGDSALYLCASSLSPGLTYEQYFGPGTRLTVT.

V is TRBV6-1 and J is TRBJ2-3, with 9 bases identical to TRBD2. V shed 4 bases, J shed 4 bases, and the junction held 6 bases outside the gene matches. This CDR3 is built from 15 residues. Germline V gene sequence: CDR1 MNHNS, CDR2 SASEGT. CDR3 in amino acids: CASSVEAGGADTQYF. The DNA of the CDR3 is TGTGCCAGCAGTGTAGAGGCGGGGGGGGCAGATACGCAGTATTTT.

This chain uses TRBV27 with TRBJ2-7; D is uncertain. From germline, CDR1 is MNHEY and CDR2 SMNVEV (reference sequence). V was trimmed by 6 bases and J by 1 base, leaving 16 bases between them. This CDR3 region has 15 residues. In nucleotides, the CDR3 is TGTGCCAGCAGCTCAATTCAACAGCTATCCTACGAGCAGTACTTC. It translates to CASSSIQQLSYEQYF.

In its sample, this clone was seen once. This sequence joins TRBV6-6 and TRBJ1-4; 7 bases are shared with TRBD1. CDR1 is MNHNY, CDR2 SVGAGI, per germline (reference sequence). The CDR3 length is 13 residues. V lost 8 bases to trimming and J lost 8 bases; unmatched junction nucleotides: 8. For the CDR3, the DNA is TGTGCCAGCTCAAAGGGGGCCAGCGAAAAACTGTTTTTT. Translated, it gives CASSKGASEKLFF.